This entry describes one T cell receptor (beta chain). Its antigen is undetermined. The method was immunoSEQ multiplex PCR; TCRdb's version includes in-frame clones alone and lacks a portion of them. The table has over 50,000 clones, over 65% seen once. This sample is part of a study of siplizumab effects on memory and regulatory T cells. Overall study findings and caveats: It was not possible to assign a naive or memory phenotype to roughly 80-97% of proliferating CD4+ or CD8+ clones. In siplizumab conditions, mappable alloreactive CD4+ clones averaged approximately 69% Treg-derived, against 26.9% in controls. There appeared to be greater diversity in naive T cells than in memory cells, and naive T cells seemed major contributors to the alloresponse.

The source is a human donor in good health. Material for sequencing was memory CD4+ T cells sorted from blood.

In DNA, the CDR3 is TGTGCCAGCAGCCCCTCCCCAGGGAACTATGGCTACACCTTC. It translates to CASSPSPGNYGYTF. This chain uses TRBV9 with TRBJ1-2; D is possibly TRBD1 (5 bases). V lost 4 bases and J 2 bases, leaving 12 bases between the germline ends. CDR3 length: 14 residues. Germline V lookup: CDR1 SGDLS, CDR2 YYNGEE.